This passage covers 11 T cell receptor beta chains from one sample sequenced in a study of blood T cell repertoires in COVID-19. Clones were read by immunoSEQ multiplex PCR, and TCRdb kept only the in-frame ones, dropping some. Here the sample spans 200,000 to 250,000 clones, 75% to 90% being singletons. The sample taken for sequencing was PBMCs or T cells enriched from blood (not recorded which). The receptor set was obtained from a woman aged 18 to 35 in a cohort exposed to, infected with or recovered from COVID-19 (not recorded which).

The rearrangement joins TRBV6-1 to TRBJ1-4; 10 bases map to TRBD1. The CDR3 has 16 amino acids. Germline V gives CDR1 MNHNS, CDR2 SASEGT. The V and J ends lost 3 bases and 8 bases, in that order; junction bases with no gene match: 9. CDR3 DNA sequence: TGTGCCAGCAGTGACGGGGAGGGACAGGGGTCCGAAAAACTGTTTTTT. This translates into CASSDGEGQGSEKLFF.

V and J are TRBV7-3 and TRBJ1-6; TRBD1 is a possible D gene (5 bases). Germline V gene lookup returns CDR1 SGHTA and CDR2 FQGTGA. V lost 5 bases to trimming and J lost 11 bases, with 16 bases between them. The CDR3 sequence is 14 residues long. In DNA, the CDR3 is TGTGCCAGCAGCCCAATGGGTTCAGGGACACCCCTCCACTTT. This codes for CASSPMGSGTPLHF.

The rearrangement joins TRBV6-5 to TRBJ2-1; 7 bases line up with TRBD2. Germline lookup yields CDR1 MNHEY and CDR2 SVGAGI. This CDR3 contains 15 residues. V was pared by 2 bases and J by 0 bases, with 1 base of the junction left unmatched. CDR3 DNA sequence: TGTGCCAGCAGTTACGGGGGGGGCTCCTACAATGAGCAGTTCTTC. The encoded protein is CASSYGGGSYNEQFF.

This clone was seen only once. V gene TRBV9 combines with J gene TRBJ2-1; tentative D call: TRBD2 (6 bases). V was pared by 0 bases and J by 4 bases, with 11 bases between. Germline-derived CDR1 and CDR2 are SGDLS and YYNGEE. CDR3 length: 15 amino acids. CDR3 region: CASSVANSGYNEQFF. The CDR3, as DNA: TGTGCCAGCAGCGTAGCGAATAGCGGTTACAATGAGCAGTTCTTC.

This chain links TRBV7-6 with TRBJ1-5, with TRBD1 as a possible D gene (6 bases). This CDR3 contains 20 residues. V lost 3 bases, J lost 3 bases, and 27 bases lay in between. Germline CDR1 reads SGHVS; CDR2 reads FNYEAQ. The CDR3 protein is CASSLDSMPLGPKTNQPQHF. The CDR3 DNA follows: TGTGCCAGCAGCTTGGACAGTATGCCCCTAGGCCCTAAAACCAATCAGCCCCAGCATTTT.

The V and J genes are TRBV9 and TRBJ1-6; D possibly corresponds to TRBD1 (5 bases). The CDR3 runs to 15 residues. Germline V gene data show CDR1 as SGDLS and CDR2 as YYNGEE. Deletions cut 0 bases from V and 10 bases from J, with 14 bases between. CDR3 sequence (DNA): TGTGCCAGCAGCGTAGATCCGGCGAAGGGGTCACCCCTCCACTTT. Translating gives CASSVDPAKGSPLHF.

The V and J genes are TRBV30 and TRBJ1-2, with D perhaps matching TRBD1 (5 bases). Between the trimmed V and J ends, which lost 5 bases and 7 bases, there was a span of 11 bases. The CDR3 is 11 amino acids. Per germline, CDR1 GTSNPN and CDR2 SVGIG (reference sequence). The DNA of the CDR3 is TGTGCCTGGGGGCAGGGCGGTGGCTACACCTTC. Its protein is CAWGQGGGYTF.

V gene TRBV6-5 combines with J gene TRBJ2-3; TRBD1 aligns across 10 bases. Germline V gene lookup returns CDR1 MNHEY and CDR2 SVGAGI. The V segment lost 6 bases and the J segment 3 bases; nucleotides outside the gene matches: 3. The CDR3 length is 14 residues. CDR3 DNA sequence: TGTGCCAGCAGCCGACAGGGGGCGACAGATACGCAGTATTTT. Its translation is CASSRQGATDTQYF.

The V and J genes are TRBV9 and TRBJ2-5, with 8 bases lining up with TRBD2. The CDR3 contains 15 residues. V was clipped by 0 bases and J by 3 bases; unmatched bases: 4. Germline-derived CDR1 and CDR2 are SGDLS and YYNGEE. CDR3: CASSVDGGAKETQYF. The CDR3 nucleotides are TGTGCCAGCAGCGTAGACGGGGGGGCCAAAGAGACCCAGTACTTC.

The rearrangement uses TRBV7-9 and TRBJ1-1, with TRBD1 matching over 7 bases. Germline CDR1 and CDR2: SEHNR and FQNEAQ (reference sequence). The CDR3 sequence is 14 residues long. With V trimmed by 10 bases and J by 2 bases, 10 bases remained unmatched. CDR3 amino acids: CATTTGNVNTEAFF. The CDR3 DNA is TGTGCCACGACGACAGGGAACGTTAACACTGAAGCTTTCTTT. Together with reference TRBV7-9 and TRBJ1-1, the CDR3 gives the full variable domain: DTGVSQNPRHKITKRGQNVTFRCDPISEHNRLYWYRQTLGQGPEFLTYFQNEAQLEKSRLLSDRFSAERPKGSFSTLEIQRTEQGDSAMYLCATTTGNVNTEAFFGQGTRLTVV.

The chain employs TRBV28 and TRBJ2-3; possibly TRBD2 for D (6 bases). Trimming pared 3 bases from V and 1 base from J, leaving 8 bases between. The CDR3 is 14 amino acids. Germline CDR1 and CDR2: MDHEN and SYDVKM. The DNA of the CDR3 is TGTGCCAGCAGTTTGGCTAGCGGCACAGATACGCAGTATTTT. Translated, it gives CASSLASGTDTQYF. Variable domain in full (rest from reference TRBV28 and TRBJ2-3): DVKVTQSSRYLVKRTGEKVFLECVQDMDHENMFWYRQDPGLGLRLIYFSYDVKMKEKGDIPEGYSVSREKKERFSLILESASTNQTSMYLCASSLASGTDTQYFGPGTRLTVL.